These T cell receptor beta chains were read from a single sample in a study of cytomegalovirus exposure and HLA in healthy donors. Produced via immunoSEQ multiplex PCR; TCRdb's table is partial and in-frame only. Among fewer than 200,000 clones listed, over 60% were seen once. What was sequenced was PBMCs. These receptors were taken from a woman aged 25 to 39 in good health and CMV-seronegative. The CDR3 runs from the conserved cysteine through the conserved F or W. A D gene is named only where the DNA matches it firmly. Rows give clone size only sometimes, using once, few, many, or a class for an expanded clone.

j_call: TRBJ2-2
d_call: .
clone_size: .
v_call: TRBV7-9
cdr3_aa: CASSFGTGELFF
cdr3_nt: TGTGCCAGCAGCTTCGGTACCGGGGAGCTGTTTTTT

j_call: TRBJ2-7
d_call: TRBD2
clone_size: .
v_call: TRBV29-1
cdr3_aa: CSVGRSGASHEQYF
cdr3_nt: TGCAGCGTTGGGAGGAGCGGGGCCTCCCACGAGCAGTACTTC

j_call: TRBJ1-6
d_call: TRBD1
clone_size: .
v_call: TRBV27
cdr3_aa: CASTETGFYNSPLHF
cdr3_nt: TGTGCCAGCACGGAGACAGGGTTCTATAATTCACCCCTCCACTTT

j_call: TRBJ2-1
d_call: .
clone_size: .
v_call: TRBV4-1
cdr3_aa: CASSQVDLISYNEQFF
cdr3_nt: TGCGCCAGCAGCCAAGTAGACTTAATCTCCTACAATGAGCAGTTCTTC

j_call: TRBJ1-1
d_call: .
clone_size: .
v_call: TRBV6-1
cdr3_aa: CASSELLRDTEAFF
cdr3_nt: TGTGCCAGCAGTGAATTACTCCGGGACACTGAAGCTTTCTTT

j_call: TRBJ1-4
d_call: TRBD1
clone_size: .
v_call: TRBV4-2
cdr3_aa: CASSHSLSGTGGEKLFF
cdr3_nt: TGTGCCAGCAGCCATTCATTGTCCGGGACAGGGGGGGAAAAACTGTTTTTT

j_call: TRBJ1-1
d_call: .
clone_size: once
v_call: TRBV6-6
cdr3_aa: CASSQVREVAFF
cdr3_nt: TGTGCCAGCAGTCAGGTCCGGGAGGTAGCTTTCTTT

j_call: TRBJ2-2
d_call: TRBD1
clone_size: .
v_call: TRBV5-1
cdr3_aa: CASSLEGQGRTTGELFF
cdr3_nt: TGCGCCAGCAGCTTGGAGGGACAGGGGCGGACCACCGGGGAGCTGTTTTTT

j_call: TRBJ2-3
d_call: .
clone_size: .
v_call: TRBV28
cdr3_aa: CASSFIDTQYF
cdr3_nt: TGTGCCAGCAGTTTTATAGATACGCAGTATTTT

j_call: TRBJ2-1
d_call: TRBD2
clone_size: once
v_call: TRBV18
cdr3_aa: CASSTGLAGEIYNEQFF
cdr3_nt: TGTGCCAGCTCAACGGGACTAGCGGGGGAAATCTACAATGAGCAGTTCTTC

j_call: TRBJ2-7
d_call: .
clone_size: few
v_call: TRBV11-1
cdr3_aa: CASSHHETGVYEQYF
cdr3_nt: TGTGCCAGCAGCCATCACGAAACGGGGGTCTACGAGCAGTACTTC

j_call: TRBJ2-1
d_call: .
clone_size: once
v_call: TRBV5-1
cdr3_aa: CASSPLVGDNEQFF
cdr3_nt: TGCGCCAGCAGCCCTCTTGTAGGGGACAATGAGCAGTTCTTC

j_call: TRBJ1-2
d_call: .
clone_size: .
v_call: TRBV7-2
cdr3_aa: CASSLENRDGYTF
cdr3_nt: TGTGCCAGCAGCTTAGAAAACAGGGATGGCTACACCTTC

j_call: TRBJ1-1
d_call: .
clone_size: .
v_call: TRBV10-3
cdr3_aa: CAISEVNTEAFF
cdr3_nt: TGTGCCATCTCAGAGGTGAACACTGAAGCTTTCTTT

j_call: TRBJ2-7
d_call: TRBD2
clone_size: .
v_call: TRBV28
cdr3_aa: CASSFSQSGTSGRSGQYF
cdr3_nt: TGTGCCAGCAGTTTCTCACAATCGGGGACTAGCGGGAGGTCTGGGCAGTACTTC

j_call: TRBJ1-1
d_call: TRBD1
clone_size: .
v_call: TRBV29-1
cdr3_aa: CSVRTGSDTEAFF
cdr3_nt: TGCAGCGTACGGACAGGGTCGGACACTGAAGCTTTCTTT

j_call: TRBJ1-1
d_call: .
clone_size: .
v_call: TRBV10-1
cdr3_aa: CASSESGREDAFF
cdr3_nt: TGCGCCAGCAGTGAGTCGGGTAGGGAGGATGCTTTCTTT

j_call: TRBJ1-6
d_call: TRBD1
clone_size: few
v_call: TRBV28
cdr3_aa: CASSPGTGNSPLHF
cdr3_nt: TGTGCCAGCAGCCCCGGGACAGGGAATTCACCCCTCCACTTT

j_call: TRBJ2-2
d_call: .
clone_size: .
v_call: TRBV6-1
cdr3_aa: CASSGTINTGELFF
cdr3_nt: TGTGCCAGCAGTGGGACAATAAACACCGGGGAGCTGTTTTTT

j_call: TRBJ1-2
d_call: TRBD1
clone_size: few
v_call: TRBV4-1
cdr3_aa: CASSQSPGQGGYGYTF
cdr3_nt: TGCGCCAGCAGCCAAAGTCCCGGACAGGGAGGCTATGGCTACACCTTC

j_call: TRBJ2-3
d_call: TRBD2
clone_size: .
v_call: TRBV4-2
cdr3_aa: CASSNGLAGADTQYF
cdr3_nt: TGTGCCAGCAGCAACGGACTAGCGGGCGCAGATACGCAGTATTTT

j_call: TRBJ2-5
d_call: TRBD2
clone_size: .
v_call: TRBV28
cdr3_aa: CASSFLAGWGETQYF
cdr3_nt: TGTGCCAGCAGTTTCCTAGCGGGGTGGGGGGAGACCCAGTACTTC

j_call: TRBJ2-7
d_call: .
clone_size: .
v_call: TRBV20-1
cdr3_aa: CSENRHYEQYF
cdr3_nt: TGCAGTGAGAACAGACACTACGAGCAGTACTTC

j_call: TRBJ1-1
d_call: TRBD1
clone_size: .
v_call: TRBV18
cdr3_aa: CASSSYRQGGTEAFF
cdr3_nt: TGTGCCAGCTCCAGCTATCGACAGGGGGGAACTGAAGCTTTCTTT

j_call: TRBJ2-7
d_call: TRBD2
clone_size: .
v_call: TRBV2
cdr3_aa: CASSVGTSVTYEQYF
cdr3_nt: TGTGCCAGCAGTGTCGGGACTAGCGTTACCTACGAGCAGTACTTC

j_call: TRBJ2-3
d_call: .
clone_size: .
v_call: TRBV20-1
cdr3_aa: CSASTPQYF
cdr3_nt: TGCAGTGCGAGTACTCCGCAGTATTTT

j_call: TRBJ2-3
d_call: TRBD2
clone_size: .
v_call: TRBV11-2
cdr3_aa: CASNRLAGFADTQYF
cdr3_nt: TGTGCCAGCAACAGACTAGCGGGGTTTGCGGATACGCAGTATTTT

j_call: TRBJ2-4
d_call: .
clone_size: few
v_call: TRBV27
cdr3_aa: CASRNGNLAKNIQYF
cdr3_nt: TGTGCCAGCAGAAACGGGAACCTAGCCAAAAACATTCAGTACTTC

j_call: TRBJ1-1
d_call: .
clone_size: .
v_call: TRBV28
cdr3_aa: CAISPRQEEAFF
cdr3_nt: TGTGCCATCAGCCCCCGACAAGAAGAAGCTTTCTTT

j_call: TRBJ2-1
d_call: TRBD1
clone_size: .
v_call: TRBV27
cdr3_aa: CASSFGDRLSNEQFF
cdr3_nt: TGTGCCAGCAGTTTCGGGGACAGGTTATCGAATGAGCAGTTCTTC

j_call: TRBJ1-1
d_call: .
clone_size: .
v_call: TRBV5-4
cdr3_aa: CASSLAGTPYGGAEAFF
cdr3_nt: TGTGCCAGCAGCTTGGCCGGGACACCTTACGGTGGGGCTGAAGCTTTCTTT

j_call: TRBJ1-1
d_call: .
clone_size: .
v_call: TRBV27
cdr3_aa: CASSVLQGRTEAFF
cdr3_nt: TGTGCCAGCAGTGTCCTACAGGGTAGGACTGAAGCTTTCTTT

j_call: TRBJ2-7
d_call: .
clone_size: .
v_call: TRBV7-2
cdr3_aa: CASSRPGVYEQYF
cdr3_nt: TGTGCCAGCAGCCGTCCGGGGGTTTACGAGCAGTACTTC

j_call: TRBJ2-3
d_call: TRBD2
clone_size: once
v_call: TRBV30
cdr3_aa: CAWAGGSDTQYF
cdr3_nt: TGTGCCTGGGCGGGGGGTAGTGATACGCAGTATTTT

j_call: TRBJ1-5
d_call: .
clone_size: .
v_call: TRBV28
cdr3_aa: CASRKEDQPQHF
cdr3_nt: TGTGCCAGCAGAAAAGAGGATCAGCCCCAGCATTTT

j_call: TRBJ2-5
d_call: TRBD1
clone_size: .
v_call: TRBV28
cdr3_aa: CASSPPGTVKETQYF
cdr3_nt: TGTGCCAGCAGCCCGCCCGGGACAGTAAAAGAGACCCAGTACTTC

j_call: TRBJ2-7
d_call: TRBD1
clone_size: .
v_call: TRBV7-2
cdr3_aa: CASSLVSTGDYEQYF
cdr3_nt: TGTGCCAGCAGCTTAGTTAGCACAGGGGACTACGAGCAGTACTTC

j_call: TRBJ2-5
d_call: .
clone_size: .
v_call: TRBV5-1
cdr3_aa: CASSRYGGIVQETQYF
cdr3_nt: TGCGCCAGCAGCCGGTATGGAGGGATAGTCCAAGAGACCCAGTACTTC

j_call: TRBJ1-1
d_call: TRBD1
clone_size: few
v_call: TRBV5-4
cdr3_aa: CASRRTGNTEAFF
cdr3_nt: TGTGCCAGCAGGAGGACAGGGAACACTGAAGCTTTCTTT

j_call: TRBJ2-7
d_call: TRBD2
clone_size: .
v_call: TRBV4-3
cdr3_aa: CASSQTTGTSLTYEQYF
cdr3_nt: TGCGCCAGCAGCCAGACGACCGGGACTAGCTTAACCTACGAGCAGTACTTC

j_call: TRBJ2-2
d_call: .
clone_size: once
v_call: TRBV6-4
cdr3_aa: CASKITANTGELFF
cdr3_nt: TGTGCCAGCAAGATTACAGCGAACACCGGGGAGCTGTTTTTT

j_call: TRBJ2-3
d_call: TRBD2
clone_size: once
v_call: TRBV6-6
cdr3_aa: CASSFLGGFADTQYF
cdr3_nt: TGTGCCAGCAGTTTTCTGGGGGGGTTTGCAGATACGCAGTATTTT

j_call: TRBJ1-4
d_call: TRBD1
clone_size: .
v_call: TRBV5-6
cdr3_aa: CASRPKGAPNEKLFF
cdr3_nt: TGTGCCAGCAGGCCGAAGGGGGCGCCGAATGAAAAACTGTTTTTT

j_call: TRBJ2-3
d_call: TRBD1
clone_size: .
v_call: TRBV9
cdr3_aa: CASSVVGDRSTDTQYF
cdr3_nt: TGTGCCAGCAGCGTAGTGGGGGACAGGAGCACAGATACGCAGTATTTT

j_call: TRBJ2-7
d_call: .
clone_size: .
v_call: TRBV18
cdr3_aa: CASSPGSVYEQYF
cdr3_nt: TGTGCCAGCTCACCAGGTTCGGTTTACGAGCAGTACTTC

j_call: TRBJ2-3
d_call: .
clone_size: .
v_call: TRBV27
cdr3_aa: CASSRDWRTDTQYF
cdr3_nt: TGTGCCAGCAGCAGGGACTGGCGCACAGATACGCAGTATTTT

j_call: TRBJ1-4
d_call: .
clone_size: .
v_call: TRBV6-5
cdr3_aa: CASSYSGADEKLFF
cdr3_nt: TGTGCCAGCAGTTACTCAGGGGCAGATGAAAAACTGTTTTTT

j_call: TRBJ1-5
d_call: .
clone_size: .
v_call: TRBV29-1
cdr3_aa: CSVEGQSGQPQHF
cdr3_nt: TGCAGCGTTGAAGGTCAGTCTGGTCAGCCCCAGCATTTT

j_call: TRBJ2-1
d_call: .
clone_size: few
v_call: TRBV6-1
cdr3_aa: CASSEGTSSYNEQFF
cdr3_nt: TGTGCCAGCAGTGAAGGAACGAGCTCCTACAATGAGCAGTTCTTC